What follows are 17 T cell receptor beta chains derived from one specimen sequenced in a study of blood T cell repertoires in COVID-19. Sequenced by immunoSEQ multiplex PCR; TCRdb stores in-frame clones only, minus some. The table lists 200,000 to 250,000 clones, about 91% of them singletons. The material sequenced was peripheral blood. The receptors originated from a man aged 18 to 35 with active or convalescent COVID-19.

This chain uses TRBV6-4 with TRBJ2-2, with 7 nucleotides matching TRBD1. Germline V CDR1 and CDR2: MRHNA, SNTAGT. After removal of 6 bases from V and 5 bases from J, the junction contained 6 bases not matched to a gene. CDR3 length: 14 residues. In DNA form, the CDR3 reads TGTGCCAGCAGGGAACAGGGGTTGACCGGGGAGCTGTTTTTT. It specifies CASREQGLTGELFF.

This sequence joins TRBV2 and TRBJ1-1, with 10 bases fitting TRBD1. CDR1 and CDR2 from the germline V gene are SNHLY and FYNNEI. Germline trimming cut 6 bases from V and 6 bases from J; bases unmatched to any gene: 10. The CDR3 has 15 residues. The CDR3 sequence: CASSDVGQGLAEAFF. The DNA for the CDR3 is TGTGCCAGCAGCGACGTGGGACAGGGGTTGGCTGAAGCTTTCTTT.

The V and J genes are TRBV10-2 and TRBJ2-3; D not certain. CDR3 length equals 15 residues. Germline CDR1 and CDR2: WSHSY and SAAADI. V was clipped by 6 bases and J by 3 bases, with 16 bases between them. CDR3: CASRESPTVTDTQYF. CDR3 DNA sequence: TGCGCCAGCAGGGAAAGCCCCACAGTAACAGATACGCAGTATTTT.

The chain is built from TRBV13 and TRBJ1-6; unclear D gene. V was pared by 6 bases and J by 7 bases, with 10 bases between. From germline, CDR1 is PRHDT and CDR2 FYEKMQ (reference sequence). The CDR3 has 13 amino acids. CDR3 nucleotides: TGTGCCAGCAGTCCAAACACGAATTCACCCCTCCACTTT. Its protein product is CASSPNTNSPLHF. The full variable domain, its missing parts supplied by reference TRBV13 and TRBJ1-6, is AAGVIQSPRHLIKEKRETATLKCYPIPRHDTVYWYQQGPGQDPQFLISFYEKMQSDKGSIPDRFSAQQFSDYHSELNMSSLELGDSALYFCASSPNTNSPLHFGNGTRLTVT.

The chain joins TRBV3-1 (or the pseudogene TRBV3-2) to TRBJ1-1; 8 positions match TRBD1. The CDR3 covers 14 residues. After removal of 4 bases from V and 1 base from J, the junction contained 2 bases not matched to a gene. CDR1 and CDR2 (germline): LGHDT, YNNKEL (reference sequence). The CDR3 bases are TGTGCCAGCAGCCTCCAGGGGGCGAACACTGAAGCTTTCTTT. Translating gives CASSLQGANTEAFF.

The chain links TRBV21-1 to TRBJ1-5; TRBD1 is the table's D call, not checked against the DNA. TRBV21-1 counts as a pseudogene. The CDR3 contains 20 residues. CDR3 loop: CARSLTGGRDRQYSNQPQHF. In DNA form, the CDR3 reads TGTGCCAGAAGCCTCACCGGGGGTCGGGACAGACAATATAGCAATCAGCCCCAGCATTTT.

The CDR3 is CASSQGGANGNQPQHF. DNA for the CDR3: TGCGCCAGCAGCCAAGGTGGGGCAAATGGCAATCAGCCCCAGCATTTT. The chain joins TRBV4-3 to TRBJ1-5, with D perhaps matching TRBD1 (5 bases). Trimming shortened V by 1 base and J by 2 bases, and 12 bases separated the two germline ends. Germline CDR1 LGHNA, CDR2 YSLEER. The CDR3 is made up of 16 amino acids.

This clone was observed a handful of times. V is TRBV5-1 and J is TRBJ1-3; D is ambiguous. The CDR3 extends over 14 amino acids. CDR1 and CDR2 from the germline V gene are SGHRS and YFSETQ. V lost 4 bases, J lost 0 bases, and 8 bases lay in between. This CDR3 is CASSLRSSGNTIYF. The CDR3 nucleotides read TGCGCCAGCAGCCTTCGGTCCTCTGGAAACACCATATATTTT. Variable domain in full (rest from reference TRBV5-1 and TRBJ1-3): KAGVTQTPRYLIKTRGQQVTLSCSPISGHRSVSWYQQTPGQGLQFLFEYFSETQRNKGNFPGRFSGRQFSNSRSEMNVSTLELGDSALYLCASSLRSSGNTIYFGEGSWLTVV.

The rearrangement joins TRBV12-3 or TRBV12-4 to TRBJ1-3, with D unresolved. This CDR3 spans 12 amino acids. The V gene lost 10 bases and the J gene lost 3 bases, with 10 bases spanning the gap. CDR3 nucleotides: TGTGCCACCCTACTCTTTGGAAACACCATATATTTT. Translating gives CATLLFGNTIYF.

The chain recombines TRBV15 with TRBJ1-2, with 7 bases matching TRBD1. The CDR3 loop spans 14 amino acids. With V trimmed by 1 base and J by 4 bases, 3 bases remained unmatched. In germline, CDR1 is LNHNV, CDR2 YYDKDF (reference sequence). CDR3 region: CATSRVGDSYGYTF. The CDR3 region has the DNA TGTGCCACCAGCAGAGTAGGGGACAGCTATGGCTACACCTTC.

This clone has only a few counts. CDR3 loop: CASSLVGQSEKLFF. DNA for the CDR3: TGTGCCAGCAGCTTAGTCGGACAGTCTGAAAAACTGTTTTTT. The chain combines TRBV5-4 with TRBJ1-4; D is possibly TRBD1 (6 bases). V dropped 2 bases and J dropped 7 bases, with 12 bases sitting between them. The germline gives CDR1 SGHNT, CDR2 YYREEE (reference sequence). The CDR3 has 14 amino acids.

Details on this clone: This specimen includes other DNA sequences encoding the same CDR3. This chain uses TRBV4-3 with TRBJ1-1, with D maybe TRBD1 (6 bases). The CDR3 extends over 14 amino acids. Germline values: CDR1 LGHNA, CDR2 YSLEER. V was clipped by 0 bases and J by 1 base, with 6 bases between them. CDR3 region: CASSQDRGNTEAFF. Written as DNA, the CDR3 is TGCGCCAGCAGCCAAGACAGGGGGAACACTGAAGCTTTCTTT.

This sequence joins TRBV5-4 and TRBJ2-7, with 7 bases lining up with TRBD1. The CDR3 has 15 residues. Trimming took 4 bases from V and 3 from J; bases not matched to a gene: 10. Looked up from germline, CDR1 is SGHNT and CDR2 is YYREEE (reference sequence). The CDR3 bases are TGTGCCAGCAGCGCTCGGGACAGACCCGTCTACGAGCAGTACTTC. Residues: CASSARDRPVYEQYF.

The chain is built from TRBV7-7 and TRBJ2-2, with a possible D match to TRBD2 (6 bases). The length of the CDR3 is 16 residues. CDR1 and CDR2 from the germline V gene are SSHAT and FNYEAQ (reference sequence). The V end lost 5 bases, the J end lost 0 bases, and 13 bases lay between the germline ends. CDR3 sequence reads: CASSRISGANTGELFF. The CDR3 coding sequence is TGTGCCAGCAGCCGGATTAGCGGTGCGAACACCGGGGAGCTGTTTTTT.

The chain is built from TRBV3-1 (or the pseudogene TRBV3-2) and TRBJ1-6; D not certain. The V end was cut by 2 bases, the J end by 1 base, with 15 bases between. In germline, CDR1 is LGHDT, CDR2 YNNKEL (reference sequence). The CDR3 is made up of 18 amino acids. The CDR3 DNA is TGTGCCAGCAGCCAACCGCCCACGGGTCTTTCCTATAATTCACCCCTCCACTTT. This codes for CASSQPPTGLSYNSPLHF.

V is TRBV9 and J is TRBJ2-1, with 8 bases identical to TRBD2. The V gene end was trimmed by 1 base and the J gene end by 4 bases; junction bases not matched to a gene: 10. The CDR3 is 17 residues long. The germline V gene encodes CDR1 SGDLS and CDR2 YYNGEE. The CDR3 region has the DNA TGTGCCAGCAGCGTAAATCCCCGGGAGGGCCGGTACAATGAGCAGTTCTTC. Amino acid sequence: CASSVNPREGRYNEQFF. The full variable domain, completed using reference TRBV9 and TRBJ2-1, is DSGVTQTPKHLITATGQRVTLRCSPRSGDLSVYWYQQSLDQGLQFLIQYYNGEERAKGNILERFSAQQFPDLHSELNLSSLELGDSALYFCASSVNPREGRYNEQFFGPGTRLTVL.

This clone occurred once. This chain connects TRBV28 to TRBJ2-1; D is perhaps TRBD2 (5 bases). With 3 bases removed from V and 1 base from J, the gap between germline ends came to 16 bases. The CDR3 runs 17 residues. Germline CDR1 and CDR2: MDHEN and SYDVKM. This chain's CDR3 is CASSFRRVAGSYNEQFF. In DNA, the CDR3 is TGTGCCAGCAGTTTTAGGCGGGTGGCGGGTTCCTACAATGAGCAGTTCTTC.